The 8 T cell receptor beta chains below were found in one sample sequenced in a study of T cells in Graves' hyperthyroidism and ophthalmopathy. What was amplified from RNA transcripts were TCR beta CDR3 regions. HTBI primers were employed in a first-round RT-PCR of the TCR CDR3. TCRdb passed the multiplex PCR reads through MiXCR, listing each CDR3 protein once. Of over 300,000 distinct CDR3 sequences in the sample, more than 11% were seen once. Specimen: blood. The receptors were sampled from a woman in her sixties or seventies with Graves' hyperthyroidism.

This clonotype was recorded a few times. Written as DNA, the CDR3 is TGTGCCAGCAGCTTAGGGGACTACATGGAGACCCAGTACTTC. This sequence encodes CASSLGDYMETQYF. The chain uses TRBV7-9 and TRBJ2-5; 7 nucleotides agree with TRBD2. V was clipped by 1 base and J by 5 bases; unmatched bases: 4. Germline V gene sequence: CDR1 SEHNR, CDR2 FQNEAQ (reference sequence). The CDR3 has 14 amino acids. The whole variable domain, filled in from reference TRBV7-9 and TRBJ2-5, reads DTGVSQNPRHKITKRGQNVTFRCDPISEHNRLYWYRQTLGQGPEFLTYFQNEAQLEKSRLLSDRFSAERPKGSFSTLEIQRTEQGDSAMYLCASSLGDYMETQYFGPGTRLLVL.

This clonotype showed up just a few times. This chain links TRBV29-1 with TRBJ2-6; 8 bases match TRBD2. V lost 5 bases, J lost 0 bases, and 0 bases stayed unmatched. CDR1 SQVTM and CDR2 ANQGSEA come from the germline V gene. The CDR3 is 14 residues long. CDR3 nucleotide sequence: TGCAGCGTTCTAGCGGGCTCTGGGGCCAACGTCCTGACTTTC. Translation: CSVLAGSGANVLTF.

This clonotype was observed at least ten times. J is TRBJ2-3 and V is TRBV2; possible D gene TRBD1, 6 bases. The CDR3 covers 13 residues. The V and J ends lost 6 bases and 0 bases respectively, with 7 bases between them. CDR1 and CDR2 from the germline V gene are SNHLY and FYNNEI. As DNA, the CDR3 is TGTGCCAGCAGGGGGGCTAGCACAGATACGCAGTATTTT. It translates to CASRGASTDTQYF.

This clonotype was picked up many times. The CDR3 sequence is CASGRGNTEAFF. In DNA form, the CDR3 reads TGCGCCAGCGGGAGGGGGAACACTGAAGCTTTCTTT. This sequence joins TRBV5-1 and TRBJ1-1; perhaps TRBD1 as D (5 bases). The length of the CDR3 is 12 residues. Germline assignment: CDR1 SGHRS and CDR2 YFSETQ. V lost 7 bases, J lost 1 base, and 8 bases lay in between.

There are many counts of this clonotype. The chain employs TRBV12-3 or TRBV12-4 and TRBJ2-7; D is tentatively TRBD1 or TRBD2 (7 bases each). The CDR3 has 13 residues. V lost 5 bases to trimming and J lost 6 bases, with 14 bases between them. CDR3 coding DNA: TGTGCCAGCAGTGTTCAGGGGGGGAGCGAGCAGTACTTC. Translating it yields CASSVQGGSEQYF.

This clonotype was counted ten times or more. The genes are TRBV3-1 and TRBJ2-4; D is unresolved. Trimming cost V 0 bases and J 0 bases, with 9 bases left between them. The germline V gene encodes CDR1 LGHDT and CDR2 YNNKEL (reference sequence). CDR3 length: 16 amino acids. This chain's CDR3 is CASSQDRRLAKNIQYF. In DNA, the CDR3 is TGTGCCAGCAGCCAAGATCGGAGACTAGCCAAAAACATTCAGTACTTC.

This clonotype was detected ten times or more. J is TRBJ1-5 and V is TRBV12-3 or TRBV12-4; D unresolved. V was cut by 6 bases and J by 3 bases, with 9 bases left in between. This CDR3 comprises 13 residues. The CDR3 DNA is TGTGCCAGCAGCCTGACCGCCAATCAGCCCCAGCATTTT. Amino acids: CASSLTANQPQHF.

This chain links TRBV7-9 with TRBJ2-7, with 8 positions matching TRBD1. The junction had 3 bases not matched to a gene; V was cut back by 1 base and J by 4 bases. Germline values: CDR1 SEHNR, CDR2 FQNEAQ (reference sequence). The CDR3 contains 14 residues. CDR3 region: CASSLVTGDYEQYF. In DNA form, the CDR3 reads TGTGCCAGCAGCTTAGTGACAGGGGATTACGAGCAGTACTTC.